This T cell receptor beta chain was obtained from a study of immune cell composition in non-small cell lung cancer. Findings of the study overall: Smoking pack-years did not significantly correlate with tumour TCR-beta clonality. Clones >0.5% enriched in tumour were rarer in adenocarcinoma (approximately 33%) than squamous (approximately 80%).

The assay was immunoSEQ multiplex PCR, and TCRdb's table has in-frame clones only and misses some. The table lists roughly 2,600 clones, about four fifths of them singletons. Of note for this clone: Its antigen remains unidentified.

The CDR3 length is 14 residues. V lost 4 bases to trimming and J lost 0 bases, with 10 bases between them. Germline assignment: CDR1 SQVTM and CDR2 ANQGSEA. The chain has TRBV29-1 and TRBJ2-1; possible D gene TRBD2, 6 bases. The sequencing input was lung tumor tissue. The receptor comes from a human donor with non-small cell lung cancer. Here the CDR3 DNA reads TGCAGCGTTGCGGCGGGGTTCTCCTACAATGAGCAGTTCTTC. Amino acids: CSVAAGFSYNEQFF.